The rows below give T cell receptor beta chains drawn from one sample of a study of monozygotic twins with cystic fibrosis. Only in-frame clones appear in the TCRdb table, and some are missing; sequencing was by immunoSEQ multiplex PCR. The sample has 39,000 or so clones; 90% to 95% are singletons. Material for sequencing was blood. All receptors derive from a boy between 2 and 15 years old with cystic fibrosis. Both conserved end residues are part of each CDR3. D genes are given only for firm matches. Clone sizes are given selectively: once, few, many, or a class where the clone is expanded.

j_call v_call d_call clone_size cdr3_aa cdr3_nt
TRBJ1-1 TRBV19 - - CASSIAEWVWTEAFF TGTGCCAGTAGTATAGCTGAGTGGGTTTGGACTGAAGCTTTCTTT
TRBJ2-3 TRBV6-6 TRBD1 - CASRPGQGVEDTQYF TGTGCCAGCAGACCGGGACAGGGGGTTGAAGATACGCAGTATTTT
TRBJ1-1 TRBV5-4 - once CASSLVPRAREKRAFF TGTGCCAGCAGCTTGGTCCCCAGGGCCAGGGAGAAGAGAGCTTTCTTT
TRBJ1-1 TRBV5-4 - - CASSLTGRSAEAFF TGTGCCAGCAGCTTGACAGGCCGATCCGCGGAAGCTTTCTTT
TRBJ2-2 TRBV5-6 - - CASSGLWGQSTGELFF TGTGCCAGCAGCGGCCTTTGGGGGCAGAGCACCGGGGAGCTGTTTTTT
TRBJ1-2 TRBV6-5 - - CASSPKSERGYTF TGTGCCAGCAGCCCAAAGAGTGAGAGGGGCTACACCTTC
TRBJ2-7 TRBV11-1 - once CASSLEGLEYEQYF TGTGCCAGCAGCTTAGAGGGGCTGGAATACGAGCAGTACTTC
TRBJ1-4 TRBV5-5 - few CASSLGGREKLFF TGTGCCAGCAGCTTGGGAGGGCGAGAAAAACTGTTTTTT
TRBJ1-2 TRBV4-1 - - CASSQGADGYTF TGCGCCAGCAGCCAGGGGGCGGATGGCTACACCTTC
TRBJ1-1 TRBV27 - - CASRVGSEAFF TGTGCCAGCAGAGTGGGTTCTGAAGCTTTCTTT
TRBJ2-3 TRBV7-2 TRBD2 - CASLEGGGADTQYF TGTGCCAGCCTCGAGGGTGGGGGGGCAGATACGCAGTATTTT
TRBJ2-2 TRBV29-1 - - CSVVGQAGELFF TGCAGCGTTGTTGGCCAGGCCGGGGAGCTGTTTTTT
TRBJ2-7 TRBV5-1 TRBD1 - CASSSGQGAEQYF TGCGCCAGCAGCTCAGGACAGGGGGCCGAGCAGTACTTC
TRBJ2-7 TRBV27 TRBD2 - CASSSGLTTYEQYF TGTGCCAGCAGTTCGGGACTAACGACCTACGAGCAGTACTTC
TRBJ1-5 TRBV6-6 - - CASTKLTGAQPQHF TGTGCCAGCACCAAATTAACCGGGGCACAGCCCCAGCATTTT
TRBJ2-7 TRBV6-1 - - CASSEARGSLYEQYF TGTGCCAGCAGTGAAGCTCGGGGGAGCCTCTACGAGCAGTACTTC
TRBJ2-1 TRBV27 - - CASSKLGDEQFF TGTGCCAGCAGTAAACTAGGAGATGAGCAGTTCTTC
TRBJ1-2 TRBV9 - - CASSKAVERNYGYTF TGTGCCAGCAGCAAAGCGGTTGAAAGAAACTATGGCTACACCTTC
TRBJ2-7 TRBV5-4 - - CASSWSGRGHEQYF TGTGCCAGCAGCTGGTCGGGCAGGGGCCACGAGCAGTACTTC
TRBJ1-2 TRBV19 TRBD1 once CASSMGTGDQANYGYTF TGTGCCAGTAGTATGGGGACAGGAGACCAAGCTAACTATGGCTACACCTTC
TRBJ2-7 TRBV13 TRBD2 - CASSSVGGDGQYF TGTGCCAGCAGCTCGGTTGGGGGGGACGGGCAGTACTTC
TRBJ1-1 TRBV7-8 - - CASSQDPNTEAFF TGTGCCAGCAGCCAGGATCCGAACACTGAAGCTTTCTTT
TRBJ2-3 TRBV6-5 - - CASSYDGVLDTQYF TGTGCCAGCAGTTACGACGGGGTTCTGGATACGCAGTATTTT
TRBJ2-2 TRBV7-2 TRBD1 - CASSLVGGDGGGELFF TGTGCCAGCAGCTTAGTAGGGGGCGACGGTGGCGGGGAGCTGTTTTTT
TRBJ2-3 TRBV2 - - CASSEALLRYF TGTGCCAGCAGTGAAGCCCTCCTGAGGTATTTT
TRBJ1-3 TRBV6-5 TRBD1 - CASRTGTGNTIYF TGTGCCAGCAGGACAGGGACTGGAAACACCATATATTTT
TRBJ1-5 TRBV6-5 - - CASSYSNSADQPQHF TGTGCCAGCAGTTACTCGAATAGCGCCGATCAGCCCCAGCATTTT
TRBJ1-1 TRBV6-5 - - CASSYPGVEGSGAFF TGTGCCAGCAGTTACCCTGGCGTGGAGGGTTCGGGGGCTTTCTTT
TRBJ2-2 TRBV5-1 - - CASSLSTGYTGELFF TGCGCCAGCAGCTTATCGACAGGTTACACCGGGGAGCTGTTTTTT
TRBJ2-2 TRBV18 - - CASSPRQADTGELFF TGTGCCAGCTCACCACGGCAGGCGGACACCGGGGAGCTGTTTTTT
TRBJ1-2 TRBV7-9 TRBD1 - CASSLAGTGHGYTF TGTGCCAGCAGCTTAGCCGGGACAGGGCATGGCTACACCTTC
TRBJ1-5 TRBV18 TRBD1 - CASSLYTGQGNNQPQHF TGTGCCAGCTCACTTTACACGGGACAGGGGAATAATCAGCCCCAGCATTTT
TRBJ1-2 TRBV23-1 TRBD1 - CASSCTGTDYGYTF TGCGCCAGCAGTTGTACCGGGACAGACTATGGCTACACCTTC
TRBJ1-1 TRBV5-1 - - CASRAQGSTEAFF TGCGCCAGTAGGGCACAGGGATCCACTGAAGCTTTCTTT
TRBJ1-4 TRBV2 - - CASSPYIEKLFF TGTGCCAGCAGTCCTTACATTGAAAAACTGTTTTTT
TRBJ1-2 TRBV7-2 - - CASSFRTGNYGYTF TGTGCCAGCAGCTTCAGGACGGGAAACTATGGCTACACCTTC
TRBJ2-7 TRBV10-1 TRBD2 - CASSDSSGGDKQSSYEQYF TGCGCCAGCAGTGACTCGTCCGGGGGGGACAAACAATCCTCCTACGAGCAGTACTTC
TRBJ1-1 TRBV4-3 - - CASSQERGGGAANTEAFF TGCGCCAGCAGCCAAGAAAGGGGCGGGGGGGCAGCCAACACTGAAGCTTTCTTT
TRBJ1-1 TRBV2 TRBD1 few CASSGTGVTEAFF TGTGCCAGCAGTGGGACAGGAGTCACTGAAGCTTTCTTT
TRBJ1-2 TRBV4-3 - - CASSQEDRDYGYTF TGCGCCAGCAGCCAAGAGGACCGAGACTATGGCTACACCTTC
TRBJ2-3 TRBV11-3 - - CASSARVLGTDTQYF TGTGCCAGCAGCGCCCGGGTCCTAGGCACAGATACGCAGTATTTT
TRBJ2-7 TRBV29-1 - few CSVEEPGGEQYF TGCAGCGTTGAAGAGCCAGGTGGAGAGCAGTACTTC
TRBJ1-2 TRBV19 - - CASSRDKAYGYTF TGTGCCAGTAGTCGCGACAAAGCCTATGGCTACACCTTC
TRBJ2-5 TRBV13 TRBD1 - CASSAGTGDETQYF TGTGCCAGCAGCGCGGGGACAGGTGACGAGACCCAGTACTTC
TRBJ1-1 TRBV5-4 - - CASSLDPGRTEAFF TGTGCCAGCAGCTTGGATCCGGGGCGGACTGAAGCTTTCTTT
TRBJ1-5 TRBV4-2 TRBD1 - CASSPHPTGGGGLYSNQPQHF TGTGCCAGCAGCCCCCACCCTACAGGGGGAGGCGGCCTTTATAGCAATCAGCCCCAGCATTTT
TRBJ1-2 TRBV10-1 - - CASSPSGTYGYTF TGCGCCAGCAGTCCCTCGGGCACCTATGGCTACACCTTC
TRBJ1-2 TRBV7-9 - - CASSFEGTYGYTF TGTGCCAGCAGCTTCGAAGGCACCTATGGCTACACCTTC
TRBJ1-1 TRBV11-3 - few CASSFSGANTEAFF TGTGCCAGCAGCTTTTCGGGAGCGAACACTGAAGCTTTCTTT
TRBJ1-1 TRBV19 TRBD1 - CASSADRAYEAFF TGTGCCAGTAGTGCAGACAGGGCCTATGAAGCTTTCTTT
TRBJ2-5 TRBV10-3 - - CAISAPDEETQYF TGTGCCATCAGTGCCCCCGATGAGGAGACCCAGTACTTC
TRBJ1-1 TRBV19 - - CASSMGVAEAFF TGTGCCAGTAGTATGGGGGTGGCGGAGGCTTTCTTT
TRBJ2-5 TRBV2 - - CASSDLQETQYF TGTGCCAGCTCAGACCTCCAAGAGACCCAGTACTTC
TRBJ1-1 TRBV5-4 - - CASSLEIGTNTEAFF TGTGCCAGCAGCTTGGAGATAGGGACGAACACTGAAGCTTTCTTT
TRBJ2-1 TRBV13 TRBD2 once CASSSPPGTSGGSYNEQFF TGTGCCAGCAGCTCACCCCCGGGGACTAGCGGGGGATCCTACAATGAGCAGTTCTTC
TRBJ1-1 TRBV11-3 - - CASSAFRRGTEAFF TGTGCCAGCAGCGCCTTCCGTCGGGGCACTGAAGCTTTCTTT
TRBJ1-2 TRBV29-1 - - CSVAPGLNYGYTF TGCAGCGTTGCCCCTGGGTTGAACTATGGCTACACCTTC
TRBJ2-2 TRBV10-1 TRBD1 - CASSDSGTGPGTGELFF TGCGCCAGCAGTGATTCGGGGACAGGGCCGGGCACCGGGGAGCTGTTTTTT
TRBJ2-3 TRBV6-5 TRBD1 - CASSPTQGSDTQYF TGTGCCAGCAGTCCCACACAGGGGTCAGATACGCAGTATTTT
TRBJ2-3 TRBV29-1 - - CSVVMEIYTDTQYF TGCAGCGTTGTGATGGAGATTTACACAGATACGCAGTATTTT